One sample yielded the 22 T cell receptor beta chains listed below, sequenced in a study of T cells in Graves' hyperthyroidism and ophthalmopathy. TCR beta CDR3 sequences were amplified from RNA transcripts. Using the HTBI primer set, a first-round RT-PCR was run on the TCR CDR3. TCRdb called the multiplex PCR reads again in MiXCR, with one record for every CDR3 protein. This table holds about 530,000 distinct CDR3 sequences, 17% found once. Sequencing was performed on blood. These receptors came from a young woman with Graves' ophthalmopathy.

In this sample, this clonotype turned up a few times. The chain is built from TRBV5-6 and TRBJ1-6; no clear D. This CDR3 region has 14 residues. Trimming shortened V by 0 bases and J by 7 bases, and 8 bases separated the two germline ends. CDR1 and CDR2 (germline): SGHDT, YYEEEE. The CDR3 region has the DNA TGTGCCAGCAGCTTGGGCAGAATAAATTCACCCCTCCACTTT. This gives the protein CASSLGRINSPLHF.

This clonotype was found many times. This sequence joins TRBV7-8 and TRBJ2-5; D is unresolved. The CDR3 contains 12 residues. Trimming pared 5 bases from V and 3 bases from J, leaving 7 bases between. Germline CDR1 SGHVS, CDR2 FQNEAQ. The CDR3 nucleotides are TGTGCCAGCAGCCAAAGTGAAGAGACCCAGTACTTC. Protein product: CASSQSEETQYF. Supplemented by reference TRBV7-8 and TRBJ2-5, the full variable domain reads GAGVSQSPRYKVAKRGQDVALRCDPISGHVSLFWYQQALGQGPEFLTYFQNEAQLDKSGLPSDRFFAERPEGSVSTLKIQRTQQEDSAVYLCASSQSEETQYFGPGTRLLVL.

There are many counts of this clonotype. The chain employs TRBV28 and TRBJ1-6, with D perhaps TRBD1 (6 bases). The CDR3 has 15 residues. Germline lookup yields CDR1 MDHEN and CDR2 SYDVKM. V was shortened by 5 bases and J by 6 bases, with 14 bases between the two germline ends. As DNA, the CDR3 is TGTGCCAGCAGTAACAGGGATTGGGGTAATTCACCCCTCCACTTT. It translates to CASSNRDWGNSPLHF.

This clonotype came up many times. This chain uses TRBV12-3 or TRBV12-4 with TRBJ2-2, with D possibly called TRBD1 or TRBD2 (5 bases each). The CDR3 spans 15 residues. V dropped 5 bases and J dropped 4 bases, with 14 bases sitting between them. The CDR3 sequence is CASSRDHPATGELFF. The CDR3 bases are TGTGCCAGCAGTCGGGACCACCCTGCCACCGGGGAGCTGTTTTTT.

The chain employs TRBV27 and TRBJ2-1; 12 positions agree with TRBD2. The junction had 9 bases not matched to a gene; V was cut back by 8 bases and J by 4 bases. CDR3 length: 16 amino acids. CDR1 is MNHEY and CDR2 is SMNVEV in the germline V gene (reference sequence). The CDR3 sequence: CASGFHGTSGYNEQFF. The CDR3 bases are TGTGCCAGCGGATTCCACGGGACTAGCGGGTACAATGAGCAGTTCTTC.

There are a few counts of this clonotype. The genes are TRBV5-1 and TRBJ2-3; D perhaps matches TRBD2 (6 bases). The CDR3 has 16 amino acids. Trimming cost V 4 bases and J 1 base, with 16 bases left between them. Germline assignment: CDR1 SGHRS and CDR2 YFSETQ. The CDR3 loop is CASSRRGGGGTDTQYF. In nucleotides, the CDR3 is TGCGCCAGCAGCCGGAGGGGCGGTGGCGGCACAGATACGCAGTATTTT.

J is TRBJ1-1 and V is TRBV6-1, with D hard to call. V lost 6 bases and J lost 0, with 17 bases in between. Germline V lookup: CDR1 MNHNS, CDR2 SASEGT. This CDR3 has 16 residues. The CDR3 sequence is CASSPHLWQMNTEAFF. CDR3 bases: TGTGCCAGCAGCCCACACCTCTGGCAGATGAACACTGAAGCTTTCTTT.

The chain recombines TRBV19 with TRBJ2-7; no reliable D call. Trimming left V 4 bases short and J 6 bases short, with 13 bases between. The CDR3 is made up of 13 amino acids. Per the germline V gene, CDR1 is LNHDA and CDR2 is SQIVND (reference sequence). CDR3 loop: CASSSHPTLEQYF. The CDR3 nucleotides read TGTGCCAGTAGTAGTCATCCCACCCTCGAGCAGTACTTC.

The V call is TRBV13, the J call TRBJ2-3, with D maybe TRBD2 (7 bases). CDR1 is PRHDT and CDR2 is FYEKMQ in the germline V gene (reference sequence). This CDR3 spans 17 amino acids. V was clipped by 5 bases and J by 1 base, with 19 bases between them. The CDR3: CASSVERGGAGTDTQYF. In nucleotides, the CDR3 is TGTGCCAGCAGCGTGGAACGTGGGGGGGCCGGCACAGATACGCAGTATTTT. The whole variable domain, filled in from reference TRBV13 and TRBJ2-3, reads AAGVIQSPRHLIKEKRETATLKCYPIPRHDTVYWYQQGPGQDPQFLISFYEKMQSDKGSIPDRFSAQQFSDYHSELNMSSLELGDSALYFCASSVERGGAGTDTQYFGPGTRLTVL.

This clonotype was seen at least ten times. Here the CDR3 DNA reads TGTGCCAGCAGAGACAGCGGGAGGGATTACAATGAGCAGTTCTTC. Translating it yields CASRDSGRDYNEQFF. The rearrangement uses TRBV28 and TRBJ2-1; the match to TRBD2 covers 10 bases. Germline V gene lookup returns CDR1 MDHEN and CDR2 SYDVKM. CDR3 length equals 15 residues. V lost 6 bases to trimming and J lost 4 bases; unmatched junction nucleotides: 6. Based on the CDR3 plus reference TRBV28 and TRBJ2-1, the full variable domain is DVKVTQSSRYLVKRTGEKVFLECVQDMDHENMFWYRQDPGLGLRLIYFSYDVKMKEKGDIPEGYSVSREKKERFSLILESASTNQTSMYLCASRDSGRDYNEQFFGPGTRLTVL.

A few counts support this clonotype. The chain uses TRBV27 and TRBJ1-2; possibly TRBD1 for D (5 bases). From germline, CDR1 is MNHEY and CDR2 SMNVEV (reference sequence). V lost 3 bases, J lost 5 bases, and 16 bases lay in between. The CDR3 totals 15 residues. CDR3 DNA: TGTGCCAGCAGTTTGAATCTCGGGACTCTTTATGGCTACACCTTC. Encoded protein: CASSLNLGTLYGYTF.

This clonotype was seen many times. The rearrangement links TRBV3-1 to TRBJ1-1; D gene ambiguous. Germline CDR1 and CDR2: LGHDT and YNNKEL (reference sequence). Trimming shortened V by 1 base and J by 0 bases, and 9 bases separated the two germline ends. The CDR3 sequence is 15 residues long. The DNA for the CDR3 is TGTGCCAGCAGCCAAGCGTCCGTGATGAACACTGAAGCTTTCTTT. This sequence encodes CASSQASVMNTEAFF.

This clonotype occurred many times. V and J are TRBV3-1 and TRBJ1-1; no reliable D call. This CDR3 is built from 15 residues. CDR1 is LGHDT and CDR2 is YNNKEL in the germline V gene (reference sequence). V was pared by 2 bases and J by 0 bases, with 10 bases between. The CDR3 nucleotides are TGTGCCAGCAGCCAAAGCGACCGATTGAACACTGAAGCTTTCTTT. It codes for CASSQSDRLNTEAFF.

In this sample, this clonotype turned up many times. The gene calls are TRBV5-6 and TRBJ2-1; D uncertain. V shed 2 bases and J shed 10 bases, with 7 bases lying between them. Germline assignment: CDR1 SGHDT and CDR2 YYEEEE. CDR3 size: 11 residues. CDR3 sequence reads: CASSFRREQFF. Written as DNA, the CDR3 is TGTGCCAGCAGCTTTAGGCGGGAGCAGTTCTTC.

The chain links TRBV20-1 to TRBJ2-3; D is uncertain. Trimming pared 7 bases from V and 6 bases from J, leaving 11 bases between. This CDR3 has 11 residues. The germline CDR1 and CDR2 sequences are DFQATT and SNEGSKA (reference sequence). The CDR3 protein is CSVQTWDTQYF. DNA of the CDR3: TGCAGTGTTCAGACTTGGGATACGCAGTATTTT.

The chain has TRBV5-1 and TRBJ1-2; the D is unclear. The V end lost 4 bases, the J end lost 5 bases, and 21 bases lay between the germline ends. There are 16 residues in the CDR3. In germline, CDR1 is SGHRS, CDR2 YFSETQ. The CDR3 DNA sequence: TGCGCCAGCAGCGTCGGGTTTTCCCAGACGGGGTATGGCTACACCTTC. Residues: CASSVGFSQTGYGYTF.

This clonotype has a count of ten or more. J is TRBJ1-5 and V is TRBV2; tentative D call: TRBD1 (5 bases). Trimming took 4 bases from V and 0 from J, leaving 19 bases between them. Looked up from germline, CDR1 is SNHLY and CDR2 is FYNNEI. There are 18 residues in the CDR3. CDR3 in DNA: TGTGCCAGCAGTGCGTACCGCCGACAGAGGGATAGCAATCAGCCCCAGCATTTT. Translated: CASSAYRRQRDSNQPQHF. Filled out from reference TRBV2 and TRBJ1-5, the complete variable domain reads EPEVTQTPSHQVTQMGQEVILRCVPISNHLYFYWYRQILGQKVEFLVSFYNNEISEKSEIFDDQFSVERPDGSNFTLKIRSTKLEDSAMYFCASSAYRRQRDSNQPQHFGDGTRLSIL.

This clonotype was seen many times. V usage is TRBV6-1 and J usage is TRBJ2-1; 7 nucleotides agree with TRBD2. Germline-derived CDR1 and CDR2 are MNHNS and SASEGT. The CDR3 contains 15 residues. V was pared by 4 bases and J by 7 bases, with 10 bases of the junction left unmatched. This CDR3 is CASSVGLAVGNEQFF. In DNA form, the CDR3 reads TGTGCCAGCAGTGTTGGGCTAGCGGTGGGGAATGAGCAGTTCTTC.

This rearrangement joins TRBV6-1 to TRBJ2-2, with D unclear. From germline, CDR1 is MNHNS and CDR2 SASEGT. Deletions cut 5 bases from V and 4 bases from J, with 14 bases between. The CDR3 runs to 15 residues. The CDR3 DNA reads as TGTGCCAGCAGTCCCTTACGCTGGGGCACCGGGGAGCTGTTTTTT. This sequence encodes CASSPLRWGTGELFF.

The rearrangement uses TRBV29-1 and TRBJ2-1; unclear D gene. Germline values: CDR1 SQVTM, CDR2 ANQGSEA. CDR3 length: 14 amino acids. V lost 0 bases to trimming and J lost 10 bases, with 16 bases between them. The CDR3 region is CSVEDRTGTYEQFF. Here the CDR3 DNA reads TGCAGCGTTGAAGATCGAACTGGAACCTACGAGCAGTTCTTC.

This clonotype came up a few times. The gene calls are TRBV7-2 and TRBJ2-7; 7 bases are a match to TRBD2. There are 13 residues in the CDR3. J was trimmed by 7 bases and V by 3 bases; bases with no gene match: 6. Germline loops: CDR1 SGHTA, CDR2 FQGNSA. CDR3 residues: CASSFGGLREQYF. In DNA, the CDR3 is TGTGCCAGCAGCTTCGGGGGACTAAGGGAGCAGTACTTC.

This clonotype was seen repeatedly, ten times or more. The CDR3 sequence is CASSPGTAYSNQPQHF. The CDR3 DNA reads as TGTGCCAGCAGTCCCGGGACAGCTTATAGCAATCAGCCCCAGCATTTT. V and J are TRBV6-1 and TRBJ1-5, with TRBD1 matching over 7 bases. The CDR3 runs to 16 residues. J was trimmed by 0 bases and V by 5 bases; bases with no gene match: 7. CDR1 is MNHNS and CDR2 is SASEGT in the germline V gene.